These T cell receptor beta chains were read from a single sample in a study of cytomegalovirus exposure and HLA in healthy donors. Sequenced by immunoSEQ multiplex PCR; TCRdb stores in-frame clones only, minus some. This table has about 140,000 clones, 70% to 85% appearing once. The material sequenced was PBMCs. Receptors originate from a man aged 25 to 40 in good health and CMV-seropositive. Both conserved end residues are part of each CDR3. A D gene is named only where the DNA matches it firmly. Not every row has a clone size; where given, it reads once, few, many or a size class.

v_call: TRBV14
clone_size: -
j_call: TRBJ1-2
d_call: TRBD1
cdr3_aa: CASSRDRRDGYTF
cdr3_nt: TGTGCCAGCAGCCGGGACAGACGAGATGGCTACACCTTC

v_call: TRBV29-1
clone_size: -
j_call: TRBJ2-3
d_call: -
cdr3_aa: CSVVYLLGTDTQYF
cdr3_nt: TGCAGCGTTGTGTACTTACTAGGCACAGATACGCAGTATTTT

v_call: TRBV7-3
clone_size: -
j_call: TRBJ2-3
d_call: -
cdr3_aa: CASSFDNTDTQYF
cdr3_nt: TGTGCCAGCAGCTTTGACAACACAGATACGCAGTATTTT

v_call: TRBV10-3
clone_size: -
j_call: TRBJ1-4
d_call: -
cdr3_aa: CAISSRDGEKLFF
cdr3_nt: TGTGCCATCAGTTCCAGGGATGGTGAAAAACTGTTTTTT

v_call: TRBV14
clone_size: -
j_call: TRBJ1-1
d_call: -
cdr3_aa: CASSQVEGAGEAFF
cdr3_nt: TGTGCCAGCAGCCAAGTGGAGGGCGCCGGTGAAGCTTTCTTT

v_call: TRBV2
clone_size: -
j_call: TRBJ2-1
d_call: TRBD1
cdr3_aa: CASSGGTGVRDEQFF
cdr3_nt: TGTGCCAGCAGCGGAGGGACAGGGGTTCGGGATGAGCAGTTCTTC

v_call: TRBV30
clone_size: -
j_call: TRBJ2-1
d_call: TRBD2
cdr3_aa: CASGLANNEQFF
cdr3_nt: TGTGCATCGGGACTAGCGAACAATGAGCAGTTCTTC

v_call: TRBV6-5
clone_size: once
j_call: TRBJ1-2
d_call: TRBD1
cdr3_aa: CASRSPGQGVSTF
cdr3_nt: TGTGCCAGCAGATCCCCTGGACAGGGGGTGAGCACCTTC

v_call: TRBV2
clone_size: -
j_call: TRBJ2-5
d_call: TRBD2
cdr3_aa: CATAGESRETQYF
cdr3_nt: TGTGCCACCGCGGGAGAATCTAGGGAGACCCAGTACTTC

v_call: TRBV7-8
clone_size: -
j_call: TRBJ2-3
d_call: TRBD2
cdr3_aa: CASSLELAGVSDTQYF
cdr3_nt: TGTGCCAGCAGCTTAGAGCTAGCGGGAGTCTCGGATACGCAGTATTTT

v_call: TRBV9
clone_size: once
j_call: TRBJ1-2
d_call: -
cdr3_aa: CASSPPEVQANYGYTF
cdr3_nt: TGTGCCAGCAGCCCCCCAGAAGTGCAAGCTAACTATGGCTACACCTTC

v_call: TRBV27
clone_size: -
j_call: TRBJ1-5
d_call: -
cdr3_aa: CASSFQGSGQPQHF
cdr3_nt: TGTGCCAGCAGTTTTCAGGGGTCGGGTCAGCCCCAGCATTTT

v_call: TRBV18
clone_size: -
j_call: TRBJ1-1
d_call: -
cdr3_aa: CASSPVLDTEAFF
cdr3_nt: TGTGCCAGCTCACCAGTCCTAGACACTGAAGCTTTCTTT

v_call: TRBV27
clone_size: -
j_call: TRBJ1-2
d_call: TRBD1
cdr3_aa: CASTNFGGTGNYGYTF
cdr3_nt: TGTGCCAGCACCAACTTCGGGGGGACAGGCAACTATGGCTACACCTTC

v_call: TRBV25-1
clone_size: few
j_call: TRBJ1-6
d_call: TRBD1
cdr3_aa: CASRGTGIPPLHF
cdr3_nt: TGTGCCAGCAGGGGGACAGGGATACCACCCCTCCACTTT

v_call: TRBV29-1
clone_size: -
j_call: TRBJ2-7
d_call: TRBD1
cdr3_aa: CSVGTGASYEQYF
cdr3_nt: TGCAGCGTTGGGACAGGGGCATCCTACGAGCAGTACTTC

v_call: TRBV27
clone_size: -
j_call: TRBJ1-2
d_call: TRBD1
cdr3_aa: CASNAGGPNYGYTF
cdr3_nt: TGTGCCAGCAACGCAGGGGGCCCTAACTATGGCTACACCTTC

v_call: TRBV6-4
clone_size: -
j_call: TRBJ2-3
d_call: TRBD2
cdr3_aa: CARAGRFNTDTQYF
cdr3_nt: TGTGCCAGAGCGGGGCGTTTTAACACAGATACGCAGTATTTT

v_call: TRBV2
clone_size: -
j_call: TRBJ2-3
d_call: -
cdr3_aa: CASGGASGWDTQYF
cdr3_nt: TGTGCCAGCGGGGGGGCCTCGGGGTGGGATACGCAGTATTTT

v_call: TRBV7-3
clone_size: -
j_call: TRBJ1-1
d_call: TRBD1
cdr3_aa: CASSLTGQGEVAFF
cdr3_nt: TGTGCCAGCAGCTTAACCGGACAGGGGGAGGTTGCTTTCTTT

v_call: TRBV29-1
clone_size: -
j_call: TRBJ2-1
d_call: TRBD2
cdr3_aa: CSVGLAGGGSYNEQFF
cdr3_nt: TGCAGCGTTGGCCTAGCGGGAGGGGGTAGCTACAATGAGCAGTTCTTC

v_call: TRBV10-3
clone_size: -
j_call: TRBJ2-3
d_call: -
cdr3_aa: CAGSDTGGDTQYF
cdr3_nt: TGTGCCGGGTCGGATACGGGTGGAGATACGCAGTATTTT

v_call: TRBV15
clone_size: once
j_call: TRBJ1-2
d_call: TRBD1
cdr3_aa: CATSKKRQGFYGYTF
cdr3_nt: TGTGCCACCAGCAAAAAAAGACAGGGTTTCTATGGCTACACCTTC

v_call: TRBV29-1
clone_size: few
j_call: TRBJ1-2
d_call: -
cdr3_aa: CSVVEEDDGYTF
cdr3_nt: TGCAGCGTTGTGGAAGAGGATGATGGCTACACCTTC

v_call: TRBV19
clone_size: -
j_call: TRBJ1-1
d_call: TRBD1
cdr3_aa: CASSMSQGGPEAFF
cdr3_nt: TGTGCCAGTAGTATGAGTCAGGGGGGCCCTGAAGCTTTCTTT

v_call: TRBV25-1
clone_size: -
j_call: TRBJ2-2
d_call: -
cdr3_aa: CASKGVIHTGELFF
cdr3_nt: TGTGCCAGCAAGGGGGTCATCCACACCGGGGAGCTGTTTTTT

v_call: TRBV6-5
clone_size: -
j_call: TRBJ2-7
d_call: TRBD2
cdr3_aa: CASSPGGAPYEQYF
cdr3_nt: TGTGCCAGCAGCCCGGGGGGGGCACCTTACGAGCAGTACTTC

v_call: TRBV19
clone_size: -
j_call: TRBJ1-2
d_call: -
cdr3_aa: CASSMGGNGYTF
cdr3_nt: TGTGCCAGTAGTATGGGAGGGAATGGCTACACCTTC